These 14 T cell receptor beta chains came from one sample sequenced in a study of molecular identifiers for immune sequencing clone quantification (dated by TCRdb to the late 2010s). Library preparation was by PCR. Sequencing used a NextSeq 500. The public reads were reanalyzed by TCRdb: fastp trimming at Q25, MiXCR alignment, in-frame beta chains only. Identical CDR3 protein sequences are pooled into one entry, listed with their most common genes and DNA. For this sample there are about half a million distinct CDR3 sequences; under 30% appear just once. Clones ranked in the top ten supply approximately 0.8% of the sample. Input material: naive CD8+ T cells from blood, with Jurkat cell RNA spiked in. The cell subset or site label on this specimen signifies: FACS-sorted CD8+CD4-CCR7+CD45RA+ naive T cells. The source is a human donor in good health. Some libraries in this study had Jurkat cell RNA spiked in.

J is TRBJ1-2 and V is TRBV20-1, with D possibly matching TRBD1 (5 bases). Germline V lookup: CDR1 DFQATT, CDR2 SNEGSKA (reference sequence). CDR3 size: 14 residues. Trimming shortened V by 0 bases and J by 4 bases, and 12 bases separated the two germline ends. CDR3 DNA: TGCAGTGCTAGAGATCAGGGTTTGGGCTATGGCTACACCTTC. Translation: CSARDQGLGYGYTF.

This clonotype was seen a few times. This rearrangement joins TRBV28 to TRBJ2-2; the D gene is possibly TRBD2 (6 bases). With 5 bases removed from V and 3 bases from J, the gap between germline ends came to 16 bases. The CDR3 contains 16 residues. CDR1 is MDHEN, CDR2 SYDVKM, per germline. The CDR3 region has the DNA TGTGCCAGCAGTCCCCTGAGCAGGGAGGACACCGGGGAGCTGTTTTTT. Encoded protein: CASSPLSREDTGELFF.

There are a few counts of this clonotype. This chain connects TRBV19 to TRBJ1-2, with TRBD1 as a possible D gene (5 bases). V lost 3 bases to trimming and J lost 4 bases, with 12 bases between them. The V gene's germline CDR1 is LNHDA and CDR2 SQIVND (reference sequence). This CDR3 is 14 amino acids long. CDR3 DNA: TGTGCCAGTAGTATTCGGGGCGGCGGCTATGGCTACACCTTC. Its protein is CASSIRGGGYGYTF.

A single count supports this clonotype. A much more abundant neighbour one base away suggests this may be a read error. This sequence joins TRBV6-1 and TRBJ2-7, with D unclear. Germline V CDR1 and CDR2: MNHNS, SASEGT. This CDR3 is 10 amino acids long. This CDR3 is CASSYYAQYF. CDR3 nucleotides: TGTGCCAGCAGTTACTACGCGCAGTACTTC.

Turning to this clonotype: A much larger clone differs by one base, so this may be a read error. The J gene is TRBJ2-7, the V gene TRBV6-2 or TRBV6-3; D gene unclear. The CDR3 is made up of 12 amino acids. Germline V gene data show CDR1 as MNHEY and CDR2 as SVGEGT. The V end lost 7 bases, the J end lost 3 bases, and 10 bases lay between the germline ends. CDR3 sequence reads: CASNRAVYEQYF. DNA for the CDR3: TGTGCCAGCAACCGGGCGGTCTACGAGCAGTACTTC.

This clonotype was counted at least ten times. The chain recombines TRBV28 with TRBJ1-5; D not certain. Germline loops: CDR1 MDHEN, CDR2 SYDVKM. V lost 2 bases and J lost 5, with 1 base in between. The CDR3 sequence is 11 residues long. CDR3 residues: CASSLDQPQHF. CDR3 bases: TGTGCCAGCAGTTTAGATCAGCCCCAGCATTTT.

The chain couples TRBV11-2 to TRBJ2-7; D may be TRBD1 (7 bases). V gave up 7 bases and J gave up 7 bases, with 23 bases separating them. Germline values: CDR1 SGHAT, CDR2 FQNNGV. CDR3 length equals 15 residues. The CDR3 sequence: CASTIRGTDYGEQYF. The CDR3 DNA follows: TGTGCCAGCACCATCCGGGGGACAGACTACGGAGAGCAGTACTTC. Variable domain in full (rest from reference TRBV11-2 and TRBJ2-7): EAGVAQSPRYKIIEKRQSVAFWCNPISGHATLYWYQQILGQGPKLLIQFQNNGVVDDSQLPKDRFSAERLKGVDSTLKIQPAKLEDSAVYLCASTIRGTDYGEQYFGPGTRLTVT.

This clonotype has at least ten counts. The CDR3: CASSLGDRADTQYF. As DNA, the CDR3 is TGTGCCAGCAGCTTAGGGGACCGAGCAGATACGCAGTATTTT. The chain joins TRBV7-9 to TRBJ2-3; D possibly matches TRBD1 or TRBD2 (5 bases each). V was shortened by 1 base and J by 4 bases, with 9 bases between the two germline ends. Looked up from germline, CDR1 is SEHNR and CDR2 is FQNEAQ (reference sequence). This CDR3 is built from 14 residues.

This clonotype was counted only a few times. The chain joins TRBV19 to TRBJ2-6; D remains ambiguous. Trimming pared 0 bases from V and 0 bases from J, leaving 12 bases between. The CDR3 has 18 residues. CDR1 LNHDA and CDR2 SQIVND come from the germline V gene (reference sequence). The CDR3 here is CASSIDPYQLSGANVLTF. The CDR3 DNA reads as TGTGCCAGTAGTATAGATCCCTATCAACTCTCTGGGGCCAACGTCCTGACTTTC.

This clonotype was found many times. The chain combines TRBV7-9 with TRBJ2-2; possibly TRBD2 for D (5 bases). CDR3 length equals 16 residues. Between the trimmed V and J ends, which lost 1 base and 4 bases, there was a span of 13 bases. Looked up from germline, CDR1 is SEHNR and CDR2 is FQNEAQ (reference sequence). CDR3 region: CASSLVSSGSTGELFF. CDR3 DNA: TGTGCCAGCAGCTTAGTTTCCAGCGGATCCACCGGGGAGCTGTTTTTT.

The chain has TRBV3-1 and TRBJ2-2; 11 bases are a match to TRBD2. The CDR3 spans 18 residues. V dropped 7 bases and J dropped 6; count of bases not matched to a gene: 16. CDR1 and CDR2 from the germline V gene are LGHDT and YNNKEL (reference sequence). The CDR3 loop reads CASTATSGSKYRAGELFF. The CDR3 DNA reads as TGTGCCAGCACCGCTACTAGCGGGAGTAAATACCGGGCCGGGGAGCTGTTTTTT.

The chain combines TRBV4-3 with TRBJ2-3; D unclear. CDR3 length: 15 amino acids. Germline CDR1 LGHNA, CDR2 YSLEER. The V end lost 1 base, the J end lost 5 bases, and 13 bases lay between the germline ends. The CDR3 DNA reads TGCGCCAGCAGCCAAGCACGGAGCCTCGGAGATACGCAGTATTTT. This gives the protein CASSQARSLGDTQYF.

The V and J genes are TRBV4-1 and TRBJ1-1, with 11 nucleotides matching TRBD1. The CDR3 extends over 15 amino acids. The junction had 5 bases not matched to a gene; V was cut back by 4 bases and J by 4 bases. Germline CDR1 reads MGHRA; CDR2 reads YSYEKL. The DNA for the CDR3 is TGCGCCAGCAGCCCCCTGGGACAGGGGGGCACTGAAGCTTTCTTT. As protein: CASSPLGQGGTEAFF.

The chain couples TRBV6-6 to TRBJ2-3; D uncertain. This CDR3 contains 13 residues. The V gene lost 2 bases and the J gene lost 5 bases, with 8 bases spanning the gap. Germline assignment: CDR1 MNHNY and CDR2 SVGAGI (reference sequence). CDR3: CASSYTREDTQYF. The CDR3 region has the DNA TGTGCCAGCAGTTACACAAGGGAAGATACGCAGTATTTT.